The sequence of this T cell receptor (beta chain) was determined in a study of blood T cell repertoires in COVID-19. Turning to the study itself: There were acute and convalescent COVID-19 samples, and they came from the United States, Italy and Spain. Sample material is recorded as cDNA or gDNA derived from T cells, B-cell-depleted T cells, or PBMCs.

V was pared by 4 bases and J by 1 base, with 14 bases between. This CDR3 contains 15 residues. Per germline, CDR1 SGHNT and CDR2 YYREEE (reference sequence). Profiling relied on immunoSEQ multiplex PCR, and the TCRdb table lists in-frame clones only, not all of them. Here the sample spans approximately 130,000 clones, roughly 81% being singletons. V and J are TRBV5-4 and TRBJ1-1; weak D call: TRBD1 (6 bases). The TCR comes from a human donor in a cohort sampled during active COVID-19. The sample comprised peripheral blood. CDR3 residues: CASSKMGHPNTEAFF. For the CDR3, the DNA is TGTGCCAGCAGCAAGATGGGACACCCGAACACTGAAGCTTTCTTT.